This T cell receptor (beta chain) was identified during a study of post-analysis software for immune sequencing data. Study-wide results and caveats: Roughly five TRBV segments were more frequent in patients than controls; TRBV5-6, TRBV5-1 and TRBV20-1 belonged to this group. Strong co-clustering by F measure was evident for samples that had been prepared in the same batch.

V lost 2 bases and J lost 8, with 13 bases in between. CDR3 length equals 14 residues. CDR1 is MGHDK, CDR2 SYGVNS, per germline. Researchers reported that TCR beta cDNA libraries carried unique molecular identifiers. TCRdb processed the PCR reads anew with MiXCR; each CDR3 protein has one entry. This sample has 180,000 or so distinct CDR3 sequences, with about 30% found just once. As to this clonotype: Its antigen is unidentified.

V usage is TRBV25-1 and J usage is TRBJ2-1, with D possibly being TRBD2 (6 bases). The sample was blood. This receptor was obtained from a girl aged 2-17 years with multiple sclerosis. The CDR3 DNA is TGTGCCAGCAGTGAAATATTGGAGGGCGATGAGCAGTTCTTC. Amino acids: CASSEILEGDEQFF. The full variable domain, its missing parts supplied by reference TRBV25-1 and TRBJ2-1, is EADIYQTPRYLVIGTGKKITLECSQTMGHDKMYWYQQDPGMELHLIHYSYGVNSTEKGDLSSESTVSRIRTEHFPLTLESARPSHTSQYLCASSEILEGDEQFFGPGTRLTVL.